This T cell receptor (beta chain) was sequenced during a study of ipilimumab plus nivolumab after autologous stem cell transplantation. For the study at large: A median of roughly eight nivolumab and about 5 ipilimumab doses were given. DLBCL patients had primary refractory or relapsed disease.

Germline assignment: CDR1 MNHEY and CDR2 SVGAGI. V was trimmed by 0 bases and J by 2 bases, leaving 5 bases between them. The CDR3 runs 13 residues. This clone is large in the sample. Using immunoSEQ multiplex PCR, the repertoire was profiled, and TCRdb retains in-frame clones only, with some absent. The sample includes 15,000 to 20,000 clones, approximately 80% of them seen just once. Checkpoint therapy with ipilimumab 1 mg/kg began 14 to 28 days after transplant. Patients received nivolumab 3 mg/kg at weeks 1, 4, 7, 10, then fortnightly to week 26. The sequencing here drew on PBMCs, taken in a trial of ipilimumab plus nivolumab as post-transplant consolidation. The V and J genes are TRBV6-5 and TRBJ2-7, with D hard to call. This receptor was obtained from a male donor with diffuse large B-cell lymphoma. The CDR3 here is CASSYSSPYEQYF. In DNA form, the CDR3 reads TGTGCCAGCAGTTACTCAAGTCCCTACGAGCAGTACTTC.